One and the same sample provided the 27 T cell receptor beta chains below, sequenced in a study of human T cells and chemical hapten exposure. TCRdb used MiXCR to reprocess the RACE reads, holding one entry per CDR3 protein. The sample has some 170,000 distinct CDR3 sequences; 20% to 25% are singletons. Documented time point: patch test 1, 2 weeks after DPC sensitization. The treatment denotes: therapeutic diphenylcyclopropenone sensitization with weekly scalp DPC. Specimen: whole blood, collected in connection with sensitization to the hapten diphenylcyclopropenone (DPC). The source is a woman between 50 and 59 years old with alopecia areata. Some clones in this sample may be carry-over from other donors' samples.

In its sample, this clonotype was seen many times. This sequence joins TRBV12-3 or TRBV12-4 and TRBJ2-5; D perhaps matches TRBD2 (5 bases). The V gene lost 1 base and the J gene lost 2 bases, with 5 bases spanning the gap. The CDR3 runs to 13 residues. This CDR3 reads CASSLGRQETQYF. CDR3 in DNA: TGTGCCAGCAGTTTAGGGAGGCAAGAGACCCAGTACTTC.

There are a few counts of this clonotype. CDR3 bases: TGTGCCAGCAGACACAGGGGTGGGTACGAGCAGTACTTC. Translation: CASRHRGGYEQYF. V usage is TRBV6-1 and J usage is TRBJ2-7, with 7 bases aligning to TRBD1. This CDR3 spans 13 amino acids. Germline V gives CDR1 MNHNS, CDR2 SASEGT. J was trimmed by 4 bases and V by 6 bases; bases with no gene match: 6.

This clonotype was recorded a few times. The gene calls are TRBV5-1 and TRBJ2-2; 7 bases map to TRBD2. Germline CDR1 is SGHRS and CDR2 is YFSETQ. This CDR3 is 16 amino acids long. J was trimmed by 4 bases and V by 4 bases; bases with no gene match: 10. CDR3 in DNA: TGCGCCAGCAGCCGCTCTAGCGGTTCCACCACCGGGGAGCTGTTTTTT. This translates into CASSRSSGSTTGELFF.

This clonotype was picked up a small number of times. V is TRBV5-1 and J is TRBJ2-2, with TRBD2 matching over 8 bases. After removal of 4 bases from V and 3 bases from J, the junction contained 5 bases not matched to a gene. Germline CDR1 is SGHRS and CDR2 is YFSETQ. The CDR3 is made up of 15 amino acids. Written as DNA, the CDR3 is TGCGCCAGCAGCCTCCAAGCGGGAGACACCGGGGAGCTGTTTTTT. Amino acids: CASSLQAGDTGELFF.

This clonotype was found a few times. The gene calls are TRBV7-9 and TRBJ2-5; tentatively, D is TRBD1 or TRBD2 (5 bases each). The germline CDR1 and CDR2 sequences are SEHNR and FQNEAQ (reference sequence). The CDR3 spans 15 residues. The V and J ends lost 5 bases and 5 bases respectively, with 18 bases between them. The CDR3 DNA follows: TGTGCCAGCAGCCCGGGGACGGGTGGGTCGGAGACCCAGTACTTC. Its translation is CASSPGTGGSETQYF.

This clonotype was counted at least ten times. The V call is TRBV12-3 or TRBV12-4, the J call TRBJ2-1; tentative D call: TRBD2 (6 bases). This CDR3 contains 17 residues. V dropped 6 bases and J dropped 2 bases, with 20 bases sitting between them. As DNA, the CDR3 is TGTGCCAGCAGCCCACCCAGGAGGGAGGCGACCTACAATGAGCAGTTCTTC. Protein sequence: CASSPPRREATYNEQFF.

The chain uses TRBV6-5 and TRBJ2-3; D is ambiguous. This CDR3 spans 13 amino acids. The ends were cut back, 6 bases at V and 5 bases at J, with 12 bases in the middle. The germline V gene encodes CDR1 MNHEY and CDR2 SVGAGI. CDR3 region: CASSYQEEDTQYF. CDR3 DNA sequence: TGTGCCAGCAGCTACCAGGAAGAAGATACGCAGTATTTT.

This sequence joins TRBV7-2 and TRBJ1-2, with D possibly TRBD1 on 5 matching bases. The CDR3 runs 13 residues. Germline V gene sequence: CDR1 SGHTA, CDR2 FQGNSA. V was pared by 2 bases and J by 6 bases, with 10 bases between. CDR3 sequence (DNA): TGTGCCAGCAGCTTATGGGGGATTGATGGCTACACCTTC. It translates to CASSLWGIDGYTF.

The table lists this clonotype with a count of one. V and J are TRBV18 and TRBJ2-1; 9 bases are shared with TRBD1. The J segment lost 5 bases and the V segment lost 3 bases, leaving 5 bases of the junction unmatched. This CDR3 contains 15 residues. Germline V CDR1 and CDR2: KGHSH, LQKENI. CDR3 DNA sequence: TGTGCCAGCTCACCCCCGGACAGGGGACACAATGAGCAGTTCTTC. Translation gives CASSPPDRGHNEQFF.

The rearrangement links TRBV6-1 to TRBJ1-2; 7 bases fit TRBD1. Germline CDR1 and CDR2: MNHNS and SASEGT. This CDR3 spans 16 amino acids. V gave up 4 bases and J gave up 9 bases; unmatched junction bases: 17. The CDR3 loop reads CASSATGVGSALSYTF. The CDR3 DNA follows: TGTGCCAGCAGTGCTACAGGGGTTGGGTCTGCCTTAAGCTACACCTTC.

The chain recombines TRBV9 with TRBJ2-1; no firm D call. CDR1 is SGDLS and CDR2 is YYNGEE in the germline V gene. The CDR3 is made up of 13 amino acids. The ends were cut back, 0 bases at V and 7 bases at J, with 8 bases in the middle. The CDR3 bases are TGTGCCAGCAGCGTAGGACCAGAGAATGAGCAGTTCTTC. Translation: CASSVGPENEQFF. Based on the CDR3 plus reference TRBV9 and TRBJ2-1, the full variable domain is DSGVTQTPKHLITATGQRVTLRCSPRSGDLSVYWYQQSLDQGLQFLIQYYNGEERAKGNILERFSAQQFPDLHSELNLSSLELGDSALYFCASSVGPENEQFFGPGTRLTVL.

This clonotype was seen only a few times. This chain connects TRBV29-1 to TRBJ2-1, with D perhaps TRBD2 (5 bases). The V gene lost 4 bases and the J gene lost 6 bases, with 10 bases spanning the gap. Germline values: CDR1 SQVTM, CDR2 ANQGSEA. The CDR3 is 12 amino acids. CDR3 sequence: CSVGPRGNEQFF. DNA of the CDR3: TGCAGCGTTGGCCCTCGGGGCAATGAGCAGTTCTTC.

The chain has TRBV18 and TRBJ2-3; TRBD2 matches at 10 bases. The CDR3 has 14 amino acids. From germline, CDR1 is KGHSH and CDR2 LQKENI. V was clipped by 3 bases and J by 4 bases; unmatched bases: 1. CDR3 DNA sequence: TGTGCCAGCTCACCCCTAGCGGGAGCAGATACGCAGTATTTT. The encoded protein is CASSPLAGADTQYF.

This clonotype was found once. The chain combines TRBV7-9 with TRBJ2-3; D ambiguous. V was clipped by 5 bases and J by 0 bases, with 9 bases between them. The CDR3 runs 14 residues. Germline V lookup: CDR1 SEHNR, CDR2 FQNEAQ (reference sequence). The CDR3, as DNA: TGTGCCAGCAGCCCTGGGGTTAGCACAGATACGCAGTATTTT. Protein product: CASSPGVSTDTQYF.

V usage is TRBV20-1 and J usage is TRBJ2-3, with a weak D call TRBD2 (5 bases). Germline V gives CDR1 DFQATT, CDR2 SNEGSKA (reference sequence). The CDR3 has 13 residues. V gave up 8 bases and J gave up 0 bases, with 12 bases separating them. The CDR3 sequence is CSTSGASTDTQYF. The CDR3 bases are TGCAGTACGAGCGGAGCTAGCACAGATACGCAGTATTTT.

This clonotype was counted between two and nine times. This sequence joins TRBV7-9 and TRBJ2-3; tentatively, D is TRBD2 (5 bases). Deletions cut 5 bases from V and 3 bases from J, with 15 bases between. The CDR3 consists of 15 residues. CDR1 and CDR2 from the germline V gene are SEHNR and FQNEAQ (reference sequence). The CDR3 DNA reads as TGTGCCAGCAGCCCCCGACCCGGAGGAACAGATACGCAGTATTTT. The encoded protein is CASSPRPGGTDTQYF.

The CDR3 region has the DNA TGTGCCAGCTCACCTCCGGGACGGCGCTCTGGGGCCAACGTCCTGACTTTC. Its protein product is CASSPPGRRSGANVLTF. The rearrangement links TRBV18 to TRBJ2-6; D may correspond to TRBD1 or TRBD2 (5 bases each). This CDR3 has 17 amino acids. Germline-derived CDR1 and CDR2 are KGHSH and LQKENI. Trimming stripped 3 bases from V and 0 bases from J, with 12 bases between.

The chain has TRBV5-1 and TRBJ2-1; TRBD2 agrees at 11 bases. J gave up 6 bases and V 3 bases, and 11 bases lay outside the gene matches. The CDR3 spans 17 residues. Per the germline V gene, CDR1 is SGHRS and CDR2 is YFSETQ. The CDR3 protein is CASSSGTSGSSGNEQFF. CDR3 in DNA: TGCGCCAGCAGCTCCGGGACTAGCGGCTCTTCTGGCAATGAGCAGTTCTTC.

This clonotype appeared many times. This chain connects TRBV29-1 to TRBJ2-7, with 10 positions matching TRBD1. V gave up 6 bases and J gave up 2 bases; unmatched junction bases: 7. Germline CDR1 SQVTM, CDR2 ANQGSEA. The CDR3 is 14 amino acids. CDR3 in amino acids: CSVGSGQGAYEQYF. CDR3 DNA: TGCAGCGTCGGATCCGGACAGGGGGCCTACGAGCAGTACTTC.

This clonotype was picked up a small number of times. The V gene is TRBV5-1, the J gene TRBJ2-1; D is perhaps TRBD1 or TRBD2 (7 bases each). The CDR3 is 14 residues long. Germline V CDR1 and CDR2: SGHRS, YFSETQ. Trimming removed 4 bases from V and 7 bases from J, with 15 bases in between. The CDR3 nucleotides read TGCGCCAGCAGCCCCTCAGGGGGGGCAAATGAGCAGTTCTTC. Amino acid sequence: CASSPSGGANEQFF. The full variable domain, in which reference TRBV5-1 and TRBJ2-1 provide the parts outside the CDR3, is KAGVTQTPRYLIKTRGQQVTLSCSPISGHRSVSWYQQTPGQGLQFLFEYFSETQRNKGNFPGRFSGRQFSNSRSEMNVSTLELGDSALYLCASSPSGGANEQFFGPGTRLTVL.

In its sample, this clonotype was seen a few times. The chain recombines TRBV5-4 with TRBJ2-1; D perhaps matches TRBD2 (5 bases). The CDR3 is 15 amino acids. Germline V lookup: CDR1 SGHNT, CDR2 YYREEE (reference sequence). Trimming cost V 4 bases and J 5 bases, with 16 bases left between them. CDR3 sequence reads: CASSRPAGRDNEQFF. Here the CDR3 DNA reads TGTGCCAGCAGCCGCCCCGCGGGCCGCGACAATGAGCAGTTCTTC.

CDR3 sequence: CASSSGTSGSYEQYF. CDR3 nucleotide sequence: TGTGCCAGCAGCAGCGGGACTAGCGGGAGCTACGAGCAGTACTTC. The V gene is TRBV5-4, the J gene TRBJ2-7; 14 bases align to TRBD2. Germline values: CDR1 SGHNT, CDR2 YYREEE (reference sequence). The CDR3 extends over 15 amino acids. J was trimmed by 3 bases and V by 4 bases; bases with no gene match: 3.

The chain joins TRBV6-6 to TRBJ1-1; D uncertain. The germline V gene encodes CDR1 MNHNY and CDR2 SVGAGI (reference sequence). The V end lost 0 bases, the J end lost 1 base, and 9 bases lay between the germline ends. The CDR3 sequence is 15 residues long. The CDR3 DNA follows: TGTGCCAGCAGTTACTCACCACACGGGAACACTGAAGCTTTCTTT. It translates to CASSYSPHGNTEAFF.

The table lists this clonotype with a few counts. The rearrangement joins TRBV5-1 to TRBJ2-7, with TRBD2 as a possible D gene (5 bases). The CDR3 runs to 14 residues. The V gene lost 0 bases and the J gene lost 4 bases, with 11 bases spanning the gap. CDR1 is SGHRS and CDR2 is YFSETQ in the germline V gene. This CDR3 is CASSLGSGDYEQYF. Here the CDR3 DNA reads TGCGCCAGCAGCTTGGGGAGCGGCGATTACGAGCAGTACTTC.

Concerning this clonotype: Relative to the germline gene, one junction end is altered; a read error may explain this. The gene calls are TRBV7-8 and TRBJ2-2; D is possibly TRBD1 (5 bases). The CDR3 has 17 amino acids. Germline-derived CDR1 and CDR2 are SGHVS and FQNEAQ. The CDR3 region is CASSRRQMTSNIGELFF. In DNA, the CDR3 is TGTGCCAGCAGCAGGAGACAGATGACTTCGAACATCGGGGAGCTGTTTTTT.

This clonotype showed up many times. This rearrangement joins TRBV7-9 to TRBJ2-1, with 9 bases identical to TRBD2. Germline values: CDR1 SEHNR, CDR2 FQNEAQ (reference sequence). This CDR3 comprises 16 residues. V shed 5 bases and J 3 bases; nucleotides not matched to a gene: 8. As DNA, the CDR3 is TGTGCCAGCAGCGAGGAGACTAGCGGAATCTACAATGAGCAGTTCTTC. Translated, it gives CASSEETSGIYNEQFF.

The CDR3 DNA reads as TGCAGTGCTAGAGTAATTTTAGCCGGGACAGGGAAGTTTGAAGCTTTCTTT. Protein product: CSARVILAGTGKFEAFF. The J gene is TRBJ1-1, the V gene TRBV20-1; 9 bases map to TRBD1. Looked up from germline, CDR1 is DFQATT and CDR2 is SNEGSKA (reference sequence). This CDR3 contains 17 residues. Unmatched junction bases numbered 16, after V lost 1 base and J lost 7 bases.